These 10 T cell receptor beta chains share one sample of origin, sequenced in a study of cytomegalovirus exposure and HLA in healthy donors. Vbeta (60) and Jbeta (13) primers were used in the PCR. Sequenced by immunoSEQ multiplex PCR; TCRdb stores in-frame clones only, minus some. The data contain over 150,000 clones, approximately 71% of them singletons. Input material: PBMCs. Receptor source: a man in his forties or fifties in good health and CMV-seronegative.

This chain connects TRBV21-1 to TRBJ2-7; the D segment call TRBD2 is taken from the table without a DNA check. TRBV21-1 is flagged as a pseudogene. The CDR3 is 18 amino acids. DNA of the CDR3: TGTGCCAGCAGCAAAAGCTCTGCGTGTCTCTATCCGGTCTACGAGCAGTACTTC. Translation: CASSKSSACLYPVYEQYF.

The chain couples TRBV6-5 to TRBJ2-7; 8 bases map to TRBD1. There are 14 residues in the CDR3. CDR1 is MNHEY, CDR2 SVGAGI, per germline. J was trimmed by 3 bases and V by 4 bases; bases with no gene match: 5. The CDR3 sequence is CASSFGTGRYEQYF. The CDR3 nucleotides read TGTGCCAGCAGTTTTGGGACAGGCCGCTACGAGCAGTACTTC.

This chain uses TRBV5-6 with TRBJ1-4; no reliable D call. The CDR3 extends over 13 amino acids. Germline V gene sequence: CDR1 SGHDT, CDR2 YYEEEE. Trimming removed 0 bases from V and 11 bases from J, with 11 bases in between. The CDR3 loop reads CASSLGVSGKLFF. The CDR3 region has the DNA TGTGCCAGCAGCTTGGGGGTATCGGGGAAACTGTTTTTT.

The rearrangement links TRBV2 to TRBJ2-3; 8 bases line up with TRBD2. Trimming took 7 bases from V and 4 from J; bases not matched to a gene: 10. The CDR3 extends over 15 amino acids. In germline, CDR1 is SNHLY, CDR2 FYNNEI. CDR3 sequence (DNA): TGTGCCAGCATGTGGCTAGCGGGCGGTGCAGATACGCAGTATTTT. It codes for CASMWLAGGADTQYF.

The chain combines TRBV5-1 with TRBJ2-1; the D is unclear. Trimming shortened V by 0 bases and J by 7 bases, and 14 bases separated the two germline ends. Germline-derived CDR1 and CDR2 are SGHRS and YFSETQ. The CDR3 is made up of 15 amino acids. The CDR3 DNA reads TGCGCCAGCAGCTTGGGGCCCCCTGTTTCGAATGAGCAGTTCTTC. Protein sequence: CASSLGPPVSNEQFF.

The V gene is TRBV5-6, the J gene TRBJ1-2; no reliable D call. The CDR3 runs 14 residues. Germline loops: CDR1 SGHDT, CDR2 YYEEEE. The V end lost 0 bases, the J end lost 6 bases, and 12 bases lay between the germline ends. The CDR3 sequence is CASSLVGARDGYTF. The CDR3, as DNA: TGTGCCAGCAGCTTGGTAGGAGCCCGCGATGGCTACACCTTC. Using reference TRBV5-6 and TRBJ1-2 for the parts outside the CDR3, the full variable domain is DAGVTQSPTHLIKTRGQQVTLRCSPKSGHDTVSWYQQALGQGPQFIFQYYEEEERQRGNFPDRFSGHQFPNYSSELNVNALLLGDSALYLCASSLVGARDGYTFGSGTRLTVV.

This clone was found a few times. This chain links TRBV6-5 with TRBJ1-1; TRBD1 might be the D (5 bases). V lost 0 bases, J lost 4 bases, and 15 bases lay in between. The germline gives CDR1 MNHEY, CDR2 SVGAGI. CDR3 size: 16 residues. The CDR3 loop is CASSYSPGGRGTEAFF. For the CDR3, the DNA is TGTGCCAGCAGTTACTCCCCGGGGGGTCGTGGCACTGAAGCTTTCTTT.

The CDR3 protein is CSAEPGRGEQFF. The CDR3 nucleotides are TGCAGCGCCGAACCCGGCAGGGGTGAGCAGTTCTTC. The V call is TRBV29-1, the J call TRBJ2-1, with D perhaps matching TRBD1 (6 bases). The V end lost 7 bases, the J end lost 9 bases, and 16 bases lay between the germline ends. The CDR3 has 12 amino acids. Germline-derived CDR1 and CDR2 are SQVTM and ANQGSEA.

This clone turned up a few times. The genes are TRBV10-1 and TRBJ1-2; 7 nucleotides agree with TRBD1. V was pared by 5 bases and J by 0 bases, with 15 bases of the junction left unmatched. The CDR3 covers 18 residues. Per germline, CDR1 WNHNN and CDR2 SYGVQD (reference sequence). The CDR3 loop is CASSLLRQGGGSNYGYTF. The CDR3 DNA follows: TGCGCCAGCAGTCTATTGCGACAGGGTGGGGGCTCTAACTATGGCTACACCTTC.

The chain employs TRBV5-1 and TRBJ1-1, with no clear D. The V end was cut by 0 bases, the J end by 1 base, with 13 bases between. Germline assignment: CDR1 SGHRS and CDR2 YFSETQ. This CDR3 is built from 16 residues. The DNA of the CDR3 is TGCGCCAGCAGCTTGGGCCGCGTTAGACAGAACACTGAAGCTTTCTTT. It yields the protein CASSLGRVRQNTEAFF.